The next 10 T cell receptor beta chains were all read from a single sample in a study of radiotherapy plus CTLA-4 blockade in lung cancer. The table came from immunoSEQ multiplex PCR; TCRdb's copy has only in-frame clones and leaves some out. Among tens of thousands of clones listed, around nine tenths were seen once. The starting material was peripheral blood, obtained from a patient treated with radiotherapy plus ipilimumab. The receptor source for this set is a human donor with non-small cell lung cancer whose response to radiotherapy plus ipilimumab could not be evaluated.

The chain combines TRBV2 with TRBJ1-1; a possible D gene is TRBD1 (6 bases). The V gene's germline CDR1 is SNHLY and CDR2 FYNNEI. V lost 5 bases to trimming and J lost 6 bases, with 10 bases between them. There are 12 residues in the CDR3. CDR3: CASSRDIPEAFF. Here the CDR3 DNA reads TGTGCCAGCAGTAGGGACATCCCTGAAGCTTTCTTT.

The chain links TRBV30 to TRBJ2-7; D perhaps matches TRBD1 (5 bases). The ends were cut back, 5 bases at V and 5 bases at J, with 28 bases in the middle. Germline-derived CDR1 and CDR2 are GTSNPN and SVGIG (reference sequence). The CDR3 contains 17 residues. The CDR3 nucleotides are TGTGCCTGGGCTCCCCCCCGGTTGAAGGGATGGGGCCACGAGCAGTACTTC. Its protein product is CAWAPPRLKGWGHEQYF.

This clone was picked up a small number of times. The J gene is TRBJ1-2, the V gene TRBV11-2, with D possibly TRBD1 on 6 matching bases. Germline CDR1 and CDR2: SGHAT and FQNNGV. The V and J ends lost 1 base and 1 base respectively, with 7 bases between them. This CDR3 has 14 residues. The CDR3: CASSLAQGNYGYTF. The DNA of the CDR3 is TGTGCCAGCAGCTTAGCACAGGGTAACTATGGCTACACCTTC.

This CDR3 is CASSPDRGLNTEAFF. The CDR3 nucleotides are TGTGCCAGCAGTCCGGACAGGGGGCTGAACACTGAAGCTTTCTTT. This chain links TRBV2 with TRBJ1-1, with 11 nucleotides matching TRBD1. This CDR3 has 15 residues. Looked up from germline, CDR1 is SNHLY and CDR2 is FYNNEI. V was clipped by 5 bases and J by 0 bases; unmatched bases: 2. Full variable domain (missing parts from reference TRBV2 and TRBJ1-1): EPEVTQTPSHQVTQMGQEVILRCVPISNHLYFYWYRQILGQKVEFLVSFYNNEISEKSEIFDDQFSVERPDGSNFTLKIRSTKLEDSAMYFCASSPDRGLNTEAFFGQGTRLTVV.

V usage is TRBV12-5 and J usage is TRBJ1-4, with D possibly being TRBD1 (5 bases). Trimming stripped 1 base from V and 4 bases from J, with 10 bases between. This CDR3 spans 15 amino acids. Per the germline V gene, CDR1 is LGHNT and CDR2 is FRNRAP. CDR3 residues: CASGLGQSLNEKLFF. The DNA of the CDR3 is TGTGCTAGTGGTTTGGGACAGAGCCTTAATGAAAAACTGTTTTTT.

The V and J genes are TRBV11-2 and TRBJ2-2, with 7 positions matching TRBD2. The CDR3 covers 16 residues. The germline V gene encodes CDR1 SGHAT and CDR2 FQNNGV. The V and J ends lost 2 bases and 0 bases, in that order; junction bases with no gene match: 3. The CDR3 reads CASSLLAATNTGELFF. DNA for the CDR3: TGTGCCAGCAGCTTACTAGCGGCAACGAACACCGGGGAGCTGTTTTTT.

A single count supports this clone. The chain uses TRBV7-2 and TRBJ1-2; a weak D match, TRBD1 (5 bases). The CDR3 covers 15 residues. CDR1 is SGHTA and CDR2 is FQGNSA in the germline V gene. Trimming removed 5 bases at V and 5 bases at J, with 18 bases between. The CDR3 spells CASSIRGVGLYGYTF. The CDR3, as DNA: TGTGCCAGCAGCATCCGGGGGGTGGGCCTATATGGCTACACCTTC.

The chain's CDR3 is CASSSGTANTGELFF. The CDR3 DNA reads as TGCGCCAGCAGTTCCGGGACAGCCAACACCGGGGAGCTGTTTTTT. The V and J genes are TRBV5-1 and TRBJ2-2; TRBD1 agrees at 7 bases. Trimming took 5 bases from V and 2 from J; bases not matched to a gene: 6. Germline V gene sequence: CDR1 SGHRS, CDR2 YFSETQ. CDR3 length: 15 residues.

The chain uses TRBV7-8 and TRBJ2-1; possible D gene TRBD2, 6 bases. Germline V gene sequence: CDR1 SGHVS, CDR2 FQNEAQ. CDR3 size: 13 residues. Trimming stripped 5 bases from V and 9 bases from J, with 14 bases between. The CDR3 loop is CASSRAERAEQFF. The CDR3 DNA follows: TGTGCCAGCAGCCGCGCTGAGCGGGCTGAGCAGTTCTTC. The whole variable domain, filled in from reference TRBV7-8 and TRBJ2-1, reads GAGVSQSPRYKVAKRGQDVALRCDPISGHVSLFWYQQALGQGPEFLTYFQNEAQLDKSGLPSDRFFAERPEGSVSTLKIQRTQQEDSAVYLCASSRAERAEQFFGPGTRLTVL.

There are a few counts of this clone. The V and J genes are TRBV9 and TRBJ2-3, with 10 bases fitting TRBD2. This CDR3 comprises 17 residues. J was trimmed by 4 bases and V by 0 bases; bases with no gene match: 8. Looked up from germline, CDR1 is SGDLS and CDR2 is YYNGEE. The CDR3, as DNA: TGTGCCAGCAGCGTAGGGTCTAGCGGGAGCTGGGCAGATACGCAGTATTTT. Translation: CASSVGSSGSWADTQYF.